This T cell receptor beta chain stems from a study of blood T cell repertoires in COVID-19. The junction had 5 bases not matched to a gene; V was cut back by 6 bases and J by 0 bases. Germline V gene sequence: CDR1 MDHEN, CDR2 SYDVKM. This CDR3 region has 15 residues. TCRdb's copy holds only in-frame clones and misses some; the assay was immunoSEQ multiplex PCR. The repertoire holds about 170,000 clones, with around 91% as singletons. The chain recombines TRBV28 with TRBJ2-1; 7 nucleotides agree with TRBD1. The TCR comes from a young woman who had recovered from COVID-19. Input material: PBMCs or T cells enriched from blood (not recorded which). CDR3 DNA: TGTGCCAGCAGACCGGGACAGAACTCCTACAATGAGCAGTTCTTC. Residues: CASRPGQNSYNEQFF. Combining the CDR3 with reference TRBV28 and TRBJ2-1 gives the whole variable domain DVKVTQSSRYLVKRTGEKVFLECVQDMDHENMFWYRQDPGLGLRLIYFSYDVKMKEKGDIPEGYSVSREKKERFSLILESASTNQTSMYLCASRPGQNSYNEQFFGPGTRLTVL.